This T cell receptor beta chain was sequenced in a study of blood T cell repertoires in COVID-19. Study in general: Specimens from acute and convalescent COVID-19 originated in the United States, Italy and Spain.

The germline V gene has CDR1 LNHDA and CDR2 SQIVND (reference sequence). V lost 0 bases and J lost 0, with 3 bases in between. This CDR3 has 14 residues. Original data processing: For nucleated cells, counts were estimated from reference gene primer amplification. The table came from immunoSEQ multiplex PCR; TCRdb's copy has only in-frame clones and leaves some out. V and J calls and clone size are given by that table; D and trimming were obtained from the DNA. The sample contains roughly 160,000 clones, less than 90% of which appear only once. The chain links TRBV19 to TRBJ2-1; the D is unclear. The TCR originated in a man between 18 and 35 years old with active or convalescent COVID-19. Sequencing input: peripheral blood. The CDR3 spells CASSIDSSYNEQFF. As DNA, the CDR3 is TGTGCCAGTAGTATAGACAGCTCCTACAATGAGCAGTTCTTC. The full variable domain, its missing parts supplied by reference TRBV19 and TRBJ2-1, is DGGITQSPKYLFRKEGQNVTLSCEQNLNHDAMYWYRQDPGQGLRLIYYSQIVNDFQKGDIAEGYSVSREKKESFPLTVTSAQKNPTAFYLCASSIDSSYNEQFFGPGTRLTVL.